Presented here are 5 T cell receptor beta chains from one specimen sequenced in a study of T cells in Graves' hyperthyroidism and ophthalmopathy. Amplified TCR beta CDR3 regions came from RNA transcripts. With the HTBI primer set, the TCR CDR3 went through a first round of RT-PCR. A single record per CDR3 protein comes from TCRdb applying MiXCR to the multiplex PCR reads. The sample holds roughly 380,000 distinct CDR3 sequences; 19% are singletons and the top ten take around 4%. Sample: blood. These receptors were collected from a woman aged 18 to 35 with Graves' hyperthyroidism.

This clonotype was recorded many times. This chain joins TRBV6-2 or TRBV6-3 and TRBJ1-5; no definite D call. The CDR3 length is 15 residues. Trimming removed 7 bases at V and 4 bases at J, with 17 bases between. The germline CDR1 and CDR2 sequences are MNHEY and SVGEGT. DNA for the CDR3: TGTGCCAGCACCGAACCCCGGGCCCCTAATCAGCCCCAGCATTTT. It specifies CASTEPRAPNQPQHF.

The rearrangement joins TRBV6-1 to TRBJ2-5; the D gene is possibly TRBD1 (5 bases). The CDR3 has 14 residues. Looked up from germline, CDR1 is MNHNS and CDR2 is SASEGT. Trimming cost V 3 bases and J 5 bases, with 13 bases left between them. The CDR3 DNA sequence: TGTGCCAGCAGTGACCCTAGGGGTGGGGAGACCCAGTACTTC. It specifies CASSDPRGGETQYF.

This clonotype occurred many times. This chain connects TRBV24-1 to TRBJ2-2, with unresolved D. The CDR3 is 15 residues long. Trimming removed 4 bases from V and 0 bases from J, with 8 bases in between. In germline, CDR1 is KGHDR, CDR2 SFDVKD. The CDR3 bases are TGTGCCACCAGTGACCAGACTCCGAACACCGGGGAGCTGTTTTTT. Its translation is CATSDQTPNTGELFF.

V usage is TRBV11-2 and J usage is TRBJ1-1, with D unclear. V was pared by 6 bases and J by 4 bases, with 18 bases between. Germline V gene data show CDR1 as SGHAT and CDR2 as FQNNGV. This CDR3 is built from 15 residues. CDR3 nucleotides: TGTGCCAGCAGTGACGACGGGGTGGGCGGCACTGAAGCTTTCTTT. Protein product: CASSDDGVGGTEAFF. The whole variable domain, remainder taken from reference TRBV11-2 and TRBJ1-1, is EAGVAQSPRYKIIEKRQSVAFWCNPISGHATLYWYQQILGQGPKLLIQFQNNGVVDDSQLPKDRFSAERLKGVDSTLKIQPAKLEDSAVYLCASSDDGVGGTEAFFGQGTRLTVV.

Many counts were recorded for this clonotype. The chain links TRBV10-1 to TRBJ2-5, with TRBD1 identical over 7 bases. The J segment lost 4 bases and the V segment lost 3 bases, leaving 2 bases of the junction unmatched. The length of the CDR3 is 13 residues. Per germline, CDR1 WNHNN and CDR2 SYGVQD (reference sequence). The CDR3 sequence is CASSDWTGETQYF. In nucleotides, the CDR3 is TGCGCCAGCAGTGATTGGACAGGAGAGACCCAGTACTTC.